The 5 T cell receptor beta chains given below trace back to one sample, sequenced in a study of shared clonotypes between healthy human individuals. Here immunoSEQ multiplex PCR was the method, and the copy in TCRdb shows in-frame clones only, minus some. Among 2 million to 2.5 million clones, roughly 93% were seen once, and the ten largest hold about 0.39%. Sequencing was carried out using naive CD4+ T cells from PBMCs. Subset of the sample: CD45RA+ positively selected. These receptor sequences come from a man younger than 35 in good health. Some clones in this sample may be carry-over from other donors' samples.

The table lists this clone with a count of one. The chain has TRBV5-6 and TRBJ2-5; D uncertain. This CDR3 is built from 12 residues. The germline CDR1 and CDR2 sequences are SGHDT and YYEEEE. V lost 3 bases and J lost 10, with 13 bases in between. This chain's CDR3 is CASSSAYVGQYF. For the CDR3, the DNA is TGTGCCAGCAGCTCCGCTTATGTCGGCCAGTACTTC. The whole variable domain, remainder taken from reference TRBV5-6 and TRBJ2-5, is DAGVTQSPTHLIKTRGQQVTLRCSPKSGHDTVSWYQQALGQGPQFIFQYYEEEERQRGNFPDRFSGHQFPNYSSELNVNALLLGDSALYLCASSSAYVGQYFGPGTRLLVL.

The chain is built from TRBV25-1 and TRBJ1-1; 7 positions agree with TRBD1. The CDR3 extends over 17 amino acids. The junction had 8 bases not matched to a gene; V was cut back by 0 bases and J by 1 base. The germline V gene has CDR1 MGHDK and CDR2 SYGVNS. CDR3 loop: CASSEYVQGGSNTEAFF. The CDR3 nucleotides are TGTGCCAGCAGTGAATATGTCCAGGGGGGGTCGAACACTGAAGCTTTCTTT. The full variable domain, its missing parts supplied by reference TRBV25-1 and TRBJ1-1, is EADIYQTPRYLVIGTGKKITLECSQTMGHDKMYWYQQDPGMELHLIHYSYGVNSTEKGDLSSESTVSRIRTEHFPLTLESARPSHTSQYLCASSEYVQGGSNTEAFFGQGTRLTVV.

The chain recombines TRBV9 with TRBJ2-2, with 7 bases fitting TRBD1. CDR3 size: 15 residues. Germline lookup yields CDR1 SGDLS and CDR2 YYNGEE. With 3 bases clipped from V and 4 bases from J, the junction kept 6 bases outside the gene matches. The CDR3, as DNA: TGTGCCAGCAGCGCATCCCCAGGGGGCACCGGGGAGCTGTTTTTT. Amino acid sequence: CASSASPGGTGELFF.

Only one count was recorded for this clone. This chain links TRBV5-1 with TRBJ1-1; no clear D. Germline CDR1 SGHRS, CDR2 YFSETQ. CDR3 size: 15 residues. Trimming shortened V by 2 bases and J by 1 base, and 12 bases separated the two germline ends. CDR3 sequence reads: CASSFTAMGNTEAFF. In nucleotides, the CDR3 is TGCGCCAGCAGCTTTACAGCAATGGGGAACACTGAAGCTTTCTTT.

The chain is built from TRBV12-2 and TRBJ2-3; the table's D call of TRBD2 was not tested on the DNA. TRBV12-2 represents a pseudogene. The CDR3 has 17 residues. CDR3 protein: CASRLAALAGVGDTQYF. The CDR3 DNA follows: TGTGCAAGTCGCTTAGCGGCTTTAGCGGGAGTAGGAGATACGCAGTATTTT.